The clone carrying this TCR beta chain has ten or more counts. Its antigen is unidentified. Read coverage stops 3 residues before the CDR3 terminus; the germline J gene supplies the remainder. The data originate from a study of T cell clonality in common variable immunodeficiency. Study findings and constraints: Compared with controls, CVID subjects had fewer shared TCRbeta clones. Reportedly, TCR beta sequences from common variable immunodeficiency showed fewer deletions and N-nucleotide insertions.

This CDR3 has 17 amino acids. V gave up 11 bases and J gave up 0 bases; unmatched junction bases: 10. Germline values: CDR1 MDHEN, CDR2 SYDVKM. Donors gave roughly 5 to 9 ml heparinized peripheral whole blood. TCRdb keeps only in-frame clones here, not all; method: immunoSEQ multiplex PCR. The specimen gives fewer than 40,000 clones without singletons; the ten biggest hold 6% to 8%. Sample: peripheral blood mononuclear cells. The rearrangement joins TRBV28 to TRBJ2-1, with 13 nucleotides matching TRBD2. The TCR originated in a human donor with common variable immunodeficiency. The CDR3 DNA, read in part, is TGTGCCGGAGGGACTAGCGGGACGGGTCACTCCTACAATGAG. Translated: CAGGTSGTGHSYNE. The whole CDR3 protein is CAGGTSGTGHSYNEQFF.